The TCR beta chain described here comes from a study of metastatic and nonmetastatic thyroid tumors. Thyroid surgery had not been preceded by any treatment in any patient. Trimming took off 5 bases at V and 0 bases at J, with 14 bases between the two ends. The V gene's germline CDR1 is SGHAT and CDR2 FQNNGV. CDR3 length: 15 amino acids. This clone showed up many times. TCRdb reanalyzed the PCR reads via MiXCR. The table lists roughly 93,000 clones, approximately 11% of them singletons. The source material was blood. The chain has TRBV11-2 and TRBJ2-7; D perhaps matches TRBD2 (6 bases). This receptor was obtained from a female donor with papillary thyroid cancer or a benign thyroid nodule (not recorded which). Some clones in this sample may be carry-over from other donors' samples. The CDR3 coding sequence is TGTGCCAGCAGCATCGTGGGACTCCTCTCCTACGAGCAGTACTTC. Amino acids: CASSIVGLLSYEQYF.